This T cell receptor (beta chain) was identified in a study of blood T cell repertoires in COVID-19 (dated by TCRdb to the early 2020s). Regarding the study in general: Samples from collaborators originated in the United States, Italy and Spain and spanned both the acute and convalescent phases of COVID-19. Sample metadata almost always included a de-identified subject ID, COVID-19 status, age in years and sex. The repertoires were released in a freely available public database meant as a resource for research on the immune response to SARS-CoV-2. Where HLA class I and class II types were available, the types were taken from metadata supplied by the sample provider, not from assay-based typing. The dataset comprised deeply sampled blood TCRbeta repertoires from subjects exposed to, actively infected with, or recovered from COVID-19. The material from the prospective study consisted of cDNA or gDNA derived from T cells, B-cell-depleted T cells, or PBMCs. The samples were drawn from two sources: the first 160 participants of the ongoing ImmuneRACE study, and fewer than 1,500 subjects contributed by 6 global collaborators.

TCRbeta CDR3 regions were amplified from genomic DNA using the immunoSEQ Assay, a bias-controlled multiplex PCR. The paper's data handling went like this. The number of nucleated cells in each sample was estimated by amplification of reference gene primers within the assay. To quantify the absolute abundance of each unique TCRbeta CDR3 rearrangement, sequence reads were collapsed and filtered. Productive Simpson clonality was computed per sample as the square root of Simpson's diversity index over productive rearrangements. TCRdb took this table from immuneACCESS and kept in-frame rearrangements with V and J called. Such tables lack part of the clones; where checked against another copy, unresolved V genes explain under half of the gap, and the rest is unexplained. The V and J calls and the clone size are those of that table, but D and trimming were determined from the DNA. The sample table lists 240,000 or so clones, around 85% of them with a count of one. The biggest ten clones account for just over 3% of the sample.

From the germline V gene, CDR1 is MNHEY and CDR2 is SVGAGI. The junction shows trimming of 11 bases on V and 0 bases on J, plus 14 bases between the germline ends. Inclusive of the bounding cysteine and phenylalanine, the CDR3 is 14 residues long. Of all the DNA, just the CDR3 is kept, 42 bases in frame from base 1. Samples from volunteer blood donors who had recovered from COVID-19 were contributed by a second Seattle source. Collaborating institutions collected whole blood in K2EDTA tubes following their own protocols. Collaborator samples were shipped for TCRbeta analysis as frozen whole blood, isolated PBMCs, or DNA extracted from either sample type. A note on this clone: Its antigen is not yet known. Base quality data are lacking; no much larger clone is found one base away.

Paper-wide results and their limitations: The amount of clinical and demographic metadata varied by source and participant and was provided uncurated.

This receptor was identified in a woman aged 25 to 39 who had recovered from COVID-19. The material sequenced was peripheral blood. The rearranged segments are TRBV6-5 and TRBJ1-5; the D gene is perhaps TRBD1, on 5 matching bases. The nucleotides are TGTGCCCTGGGGGGGACCTATAGCAATCAGCCCCAGCATTTT. Translated, this gives CALGGTYSNQPQHF.